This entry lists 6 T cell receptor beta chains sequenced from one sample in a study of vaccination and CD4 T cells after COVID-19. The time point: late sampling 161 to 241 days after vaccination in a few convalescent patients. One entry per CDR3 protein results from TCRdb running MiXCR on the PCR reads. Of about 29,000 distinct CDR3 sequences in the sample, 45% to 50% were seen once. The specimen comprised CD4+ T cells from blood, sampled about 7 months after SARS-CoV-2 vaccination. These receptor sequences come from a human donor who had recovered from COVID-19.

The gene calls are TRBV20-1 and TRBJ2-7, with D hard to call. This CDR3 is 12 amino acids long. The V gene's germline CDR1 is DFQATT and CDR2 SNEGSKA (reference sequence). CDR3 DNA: TGCAGCTTAAGAAGGGACTCCTACGAGCAGTACTTC. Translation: CSLRRDSYEQYF.

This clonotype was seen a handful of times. The CDR3 DNA reads TGTGCCAGCAGCCGGAGAGAGGCCTCGTTTAGCGAGCAGTACTTC. It is translated as CASSRREASFSEQYF. V and J are TRBV7-8 and TRBJ2-7; D remains ambiguous. CDR1 is SGHVS and CDR2 is FQNEAQ in the germline V gene. The CDR3 is made up of 15 amino acids. V dropped 5 bases and J dropped 6 bases, with 20 bases sitting between them.

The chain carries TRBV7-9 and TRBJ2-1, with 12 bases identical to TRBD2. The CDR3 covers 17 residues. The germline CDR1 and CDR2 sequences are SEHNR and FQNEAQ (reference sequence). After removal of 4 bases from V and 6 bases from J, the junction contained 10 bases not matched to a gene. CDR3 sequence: CASSSTTGLAGFNEQFF. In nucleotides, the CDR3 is TGTGCCAGCAGCTCGACGACGGGACTAGCGGGTTTCAATGAGCAGTTCTTC.

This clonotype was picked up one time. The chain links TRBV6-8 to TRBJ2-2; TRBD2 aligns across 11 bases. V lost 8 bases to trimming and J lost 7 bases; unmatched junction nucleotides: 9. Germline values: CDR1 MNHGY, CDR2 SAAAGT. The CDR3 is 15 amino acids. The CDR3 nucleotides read TGTGCCAGCGGACTAGCGGGCTTGAGAAGCGGGGAGCTGTTTTTT. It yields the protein CASGLAGLRSGELFF.

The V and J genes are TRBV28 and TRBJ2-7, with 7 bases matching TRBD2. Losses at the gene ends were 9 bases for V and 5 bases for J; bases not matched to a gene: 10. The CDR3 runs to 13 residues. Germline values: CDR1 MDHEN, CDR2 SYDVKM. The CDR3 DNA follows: TGTGCCAGTGGAGGCGGGAGTATCGACGAGCAGTACTTC. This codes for CASGGGSIDEQYF.

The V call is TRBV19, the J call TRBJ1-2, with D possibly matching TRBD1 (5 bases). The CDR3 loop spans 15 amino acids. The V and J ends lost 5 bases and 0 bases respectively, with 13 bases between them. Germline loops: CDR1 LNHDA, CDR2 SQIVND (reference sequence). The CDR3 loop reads CASSPAGFTNYGYTF. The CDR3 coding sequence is TGTGCCAGTAGTCCGGCAGGGTTCACTAACTATGGCTACACCTTC.